The T cell receptor beta chain described here comes from a study of blood T cell repertoires in COVID-19. Seattle researchers signed up patients amid active infection and tracked them longitudinally. How the authors handled the data: Cell counts per sample came from amplifying reference gene primers. Measured with immunoSEQ multiplex PCR; TCRdb has only the in-frame clones, and not every one. V and J calls and clone size are copied from that table; D and trimming were computed from the DNA. The sample lists about 170,000 clones; 70% to 90% were seen once. Germline CDR1 and CDR2: SGHNT and YYREEE (reference sequence). This CDR3 is built from 13 residues. After removal of 4 bases from V and 2 bases from J, the junction contained 2 bases not matched to a gene.

The sequencing sample was made of peripheral blood. V gene TRBV5-4 combines with J gene TRBJ2-5, with 7 bases lining up with TRBD1. The source is a woman over 75 with COVID-19, enrolled during active disease. CDR3 DNA sequence: TGTGCCAGCAGCCCGGGACAGCAAGAGACCCAGTACTTC. Translating it yields CASSPGQQETQYF.